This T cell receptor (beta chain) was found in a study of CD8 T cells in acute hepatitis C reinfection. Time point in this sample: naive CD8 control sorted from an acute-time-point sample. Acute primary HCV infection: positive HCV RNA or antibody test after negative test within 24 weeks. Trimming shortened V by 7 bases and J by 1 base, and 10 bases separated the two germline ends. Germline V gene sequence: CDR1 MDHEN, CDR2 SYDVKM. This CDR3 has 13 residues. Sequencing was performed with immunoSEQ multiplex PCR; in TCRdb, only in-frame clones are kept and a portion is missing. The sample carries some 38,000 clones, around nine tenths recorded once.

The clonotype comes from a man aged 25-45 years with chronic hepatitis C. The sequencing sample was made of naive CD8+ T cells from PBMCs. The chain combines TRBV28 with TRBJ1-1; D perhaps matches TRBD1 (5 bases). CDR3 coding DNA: TGTGCCAGCAAGCATCAGGGGAACACTGAAGCTTTCTTT. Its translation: CASKHQGNTEAFF.